The 24 T cell receptor beta chains below were found in one sample sequenced in a study of OX40 agonist ivuxolimab in advanced cancers. Libraries were prepared by immunoSEQ multiplex PCR; TCRdb keeps only in-frame clonotypes and omits some of them. The sample lists tens of thousands of clones, roughly 84% occurring once. Sequenced here: CD4+ or CD8+ T cells sorted from blood, sampled in a trial of the OX40 agonist ivuxolimab. These receptors all come from an adult with an advanced solid tumor such as melanoma, head and neck, liver or kidney cancer.

The chain combines TRBV7-8 with TRBJ1-2; D is possibly TRBD1 (5 bases). V was cut by 5 bases and J by 0 bases, with 22 bases left in between. Germline V lookup: CDR1 SGHVS, CDR2 FQNEAQ. The CDR3 loop spans 18 amino acids. CDR3 sequence (DNA): TGTGCCAGCAGCATTAACTATTCGGGACGCACGGCTAACTATGGCTACACCTTC. It is translated as CASSINYSGRTANYGYTF.

This CDR3 is CSVGTGTETQYF. The CDR3 nucleotides are TGCAGCGTTGGGACAGGGACAGAGACCCAGTACTTC. V usage is TRBV29-1 and J usage is TRBJ2-5; 8 bases fit TRBD1. The length of the CDR3 is 12 residues. Germline loops: CDR1 SQVTM, CDR2 ANQGSEA. Trimming removed 4 bases from V and 4 bases from J; junction bases left unmatched: 2.

The gene calls are TRBV18 and TRBJ1-1; D may be TRBD1 (5 bases). Germline V gene sequence: CDR1 KGHSH, CDR2 LQKENI. The CDR3 contains 13 residues. V lost 0 bases to trimming and J lost 6 bases, with 8 bases between them. CDR3 sequence reads: CASSPPMGAEAFF. DNA of the CDR3: TGTGCCAGCTCACCACCGATGGGGGCTGAAGCTTTCTTT.

The genes are TRBV27 and TRBJ2-3; 7 bases agree with TRBD1. V lost 6 bases, J lost 7 bases, and 7 bases stayed unmatched. This CDR3 comprises 13 residues. CDR1 MNHEY and CDR2 SMNVEV come from the germline V gene (reference sequence). The chain's CDR3 is CASRGDSSHTQYF. For the CDR3, the DNA is TGTGCCAGCAGGGGGGACAGCTCGCATACGCAGTATTTT.

The chain recombines TRBV18 with TRBJ1-1, with D perhaps matching TRBD1 (5 bases). This CDR3 has 14 amino acids. The V end lost 0 bases, the J end lost 6 bases, and 11 bases lay between the germline ends. Per germline, CDR1 KGHSH and CDR2 LQKENI. CDR3 coding DNA: TGTGCCAGCTCACCACCGCAAGGGACCGCTGAAGCTTTCTTT. Protein sequence: CASSPPQGTAEAFF.

The chain uses TRBV5-1 and TRBJ1-4; 9 bases match TRBD1. The CDR3 spans 15 residues. The ends lost 0 bases at V and 9 bases at J; junction bases unmatched: 6. Germline lookup yields CDR1 SGHRS and CDR2 YFSETQ. Written as DNA, the CDR3 is TGCGCCAGCAGCTTGGAGGCGGACAGGGGACAAAAACTGTTTTTT. It translates to CASSLEADRGQKLFF.

V is TRBV4-1 and J is TRBJ2-4; D might be TRBD2 (5 bases). Germline-derived CDR1 and CDR2 are MGHRA and YSYEKL. The CDR3 sequence is 17 residues long. V was clipped by 4 bases and J by 3 bases, with 19 bases between them. CDR3 DNA sequence: TGCGCCAGCAGCCCGCTCGTCCGGGATTGGGGCAAAAACATTCAGTACTTC. Amino acids: CASSPLVRDWGKNIQYF.

CDR3 in DNA: TGCGCCAGCAGCCAAGGGGTACAAGGTCTTGAAAAACTGTTTTTT. Translated, it gives CASSQGVQGLEKLFF. V usage is TRBV4-3 and J usage is TRBJ1-4; no definite D call. The V gene lost 1 base and the J gene lost 7 bases, with 13 bases spanning the gap. Germline CDR1 is LGHNA and CDR2 is YSLEER. The CDR3 is made up of 15 amino acids.

This clone was seen a few times. The chain employs TRBV11-1 and TRBJ2-5, with 10 bases aligning to TRBD1. CDR3 length equals 16 residues. Germline CDR1 SGHAT, CDR2 FQDESV (reference sequence). V gave up 5 bases and J gave up 5 bases; unmatched junction bases: 11. The CDR3 bases are TGTGCCAGCAGCCGTTCCTCCGGGACAGGGGTCGAGACCCAGTACTTC. Translation gives CASSRSSGTGVETQYF.

The rearrangement uses TRBV19 and TRBJ2-2; tentative D call: TRBD1 (5 bases). The germline CDR1 and CDR2 sequences are LNHDA and SQIVND (reference sequence). Deletions cut 4 bases from V and 0 bases from J, with 12 bases between. The CDR3 consists of 16 residues. The CDR3 region is CASSTRQGSNTGELFF. CDR3 in DNA: TGTGCCAGTAGTACCCGCCAGGGATCGAACACCGGGGAGCTGTTTTTT.

The chain joins TRBV15 to TRBJ1-6, with 10 bases aligning to TRBD1. The CDR3 length is 14 residues. V dropped 5 bases and J dropped 10; count of bases not matched to a gene: 5. Germline CDR1 and CDR2: LNHNV and YYDKDF (reference sequence). The CDR3 region has the DNA TGTGCCACCAGCGTTGGGACAGGGGACTCACCCCTCCACTTT. Its translation is CATSVGTGDSPLHF.

The chain recombines TRBV6-6 with TRBJ1-2; possible D gene TRBD1, 6 bases. The germline V gene has CDR1 MNHNY and CDR2 SVGAGI (reference sequence). The CDR3 consists of 14 residues. V was cut by 5 bases and J by 3 bases, with 13 bases left in between. The CDR3: CASSTPGTHYGYTF. The CDR3 DNA sequence: TGTGCCAGCAGTACCCCCGGGACACACTATGGCTACACCTTC.

The rearrangement joins TRBV11-2 to TRBJ2-5, with 14 bases lining up with TRBD2. V dropped 4 bases and J dropped 4; count of bases not matched to a gene: 5. The CDR3 extends over 16 amino acids. From germline, CDR1 is SGHAT and CDR2 FQNNGV. In nucleotides, the CDR3 is TGTGCCAGCAGCTCGGGACTAGCGGGGGTGGGAGAGACCCAGTACTTC. Protein: CASSSGLAGVGETQYF. Combining the CDR3 with reference TRBV11-2 and TRBJ2-5 gives the whole variable domain EAGVAQSPRYKIIEKRQSVAFWCNPISGHATLYWYQQILGQGPKLLIQFQNNGVVDDSQLPKDRFSAERLKGVDSTLKIQPAKLEDSAVYLCASSSGLAGVGETQYFGPGTRLLVL.

This chain links TRBV11-2 with TRBJ2-1, with a possible D match to TRBD2 (5 bases). The germline V and J ends were trimmed by 8 bases and 0 bases, with 14 bases remaining between them. The CDR3 runs to 15 residues. Germline values: CDR1 SGHAT, CDR2 FQNNGV. CDR3 amino acids: CASWGGRLSYNEQFF. As DNA, the CDR3 is TGTGCCAGCTGGGGTGGGAGACTCTCCTACAATGAGCAGTTCTTC.

The genes are TRBV9 and TRBJ2-7; D remains ambiguous. The length of the CDR3 is 14 residues. The germline V and J ends were trimmed by 6 bases and 0 bases, with 13 bases remaining between them. Germline CDR1 is SGDLS and CDR2 is YYNGEE. The CDR3 DNA sequence: TGTGCCAGCACCCCGACGGCAAGCTCCTACGAGCAGTACTTC. It codes for CASTPTASSYEQYF.

This clone appeared once. The chain uses TRBV27 and TRBJ2-5; D is uncertain. This CDR3 region has 16 residues. Germline CDR1 is MNHEY and CDR2 is SMNVEV (reference sequence). Trimming removed 6 bases at V and 1 base at J, with 18 bases between. CDR3 DNA sequence: TGTGCCAGCAGCCGTAAAGCTAGGGAAAGCCAAGAGACCCAGTACTTC. It translates to CASSRKARESQETQYF.

The rearrangement links TRBV28 to TRBJ2-1; 8 nucleotides agree with TRBD1. Germline V CDR1 and CDR2: MDHEN, SYDVKM. The CDR3 sequence is 18 residues long. Germline trimming cut 6 bases from V and 8 bases from J; bases unmatched to any gene: 21. For the CDR3, the DNA is TGTGCCAGCAGAAAAAGGTCAATGAAGGACAGGGAACGCGATGAGCAGTTCTTC. Translation: CASRKRSMKDRERDEQFF.

The chain employs TRBV5-6 and TRBJ1-6, with 7 nucleotides matching TRBD1. After removal of 4 bases from V and 6 bases from J, the junction contained 13 bases not matched to a gene. The CDR3 sequence is 17 residues long. Germline-derived CDR1 and CDR2 are SGHDT and YYEEEE. The CDR3 bases are TGTGCCAGCAGCCCTCTTACCGACAGGGCCCCTAATTCACCCCTCCACTTT. Translated, it gives CASSPLTDRAPNSPLHF.

This chain connects TRBV18 to TRBJ1-1; no definite D call. CDR3 length equals 15 residues. Germline V gene data show CDR1 as KGHSH and CDR2 as LQKENI. V lost 3 bases to trimming and J lost 1 base, with 12 bases between them. DNA for the CDR3: TGTGCCAGCTCACCTAGGGCGGGATCGAACACTGAAGCTTTCTTT. It specifies CASSPRAGSNTEAFF.

The genes are TRBV10-3 and TRBJ2-1, with D possibly being TRBD1 (6 bases). With 6 bases removed from V and 10 bases from J, the gap between germline ends came to 16 bases. Germline CDR1 reads ENHRY; CDR2 reads SYGVKD. The length of the CDR3 is 13 residues. The CDR3 is CAIRSQGKEEQFF. For the CDR3, the DNA is TGTGCCATCAGGTCTCAGGGGAAGGAGGAGCAGTTCTTC.

V and J are TRBV9 and TRBJ1-3, with D hard to call. The CDR3 loop spans 16 amino acids. V lost 0 bases, J lost 0 bases, and 10 bases lay in between. The germline V gene has CDR1 SGDLS and CDR2 YYNGEE. The CDR3 loop is CASSVGGRSSGNTIYF. CDR3 sequence (DNA): TGTGCCAGCAGCGTAGGTGGCAGAAGCTCTGGAAACACCATATATTTT.

V and J are TRBV6-5 and TRBJ1-1; possibly TRBD1 for D (6 bases). Germline V lookup: CDR1 MNHEY, CDR2 SVGAGI. Trimming shortened V by 5 bases and J by 4 bases, and 8 bases separated the two germline ends. The CDR3 is made up of 12 amino acids. CDR3 DNA sequence: TGTGCCAGCAGTCTCAGGGGCACTGAAGCTTTCTTT. This gives the protein CASSLRGTEAFF.

The CDR3 DNA follows: TGCGCCAGCAGCCAATACAGGGGCTCGGGGCAGCCCCAGCATTTT. Its protein product is CASSQYRGSGQPQHF. The gene calls are TRBV4-3 and TRBJ1-5, with TRBD1 matching over 7 bases. V was clipped by 2 bases and J by 7 bases; unmatched bases: 8. This CDR3 has 15 amino acids. CDR1 is LGHNA and CDR2 is YSLEER in the germline V gene.

This chain joins TRBV11-3 and TRBJ1-2; the D gene is possibly TRBD1 (6 bases). Germline CDR1 SGHNT, CDR2 YENEEA. The length of the CDR3 is 14 residues. Trimming pared 5 bases from V and 4 bases from J, leaving 14 bases between. This chain's CDR3 is CASSAGQSTYGYTF. The CDR3 DNA reads as TGTGCCAGCAGCGCTGGACAGTCGACCTATGGCTACACCTTC.